This T cell receptor beta chain comes out of a study of neurological immune-mediated disorders. J lost 7 bases, V lost 5 bases, and 5 bases had no gene match. The CDR3 loop spans 14 amino acids. TCRdb re-called the 5' RACE reads through MiXCR, storing one row per CDR3 protein. The data show fewer than 90,000 distinct CDR3 sequences, roughly 5.5% seen once. This clonotype was recorded many times. The sequenced sample consisted of PBMCs. The receptor comes from a man aged 18 to 30 with multiple sclerosis. The chain has TRBV12-3 or TRBV12-4 and TRBJ1-4; 9 nucleotides align to TRBD1. This chain's CDR3 is CASSRGQGREKLFF. The DNA of the CDR3 is TGTGCCAGCAGTAGGGGACAGGGTCGTGAAAAACTGTTTTTT.